Listed here are 8 T cell receptor beta chains from one sample, sequenced in a study of blood T cell repertoires in COVID-19. TCRdb keeps only in-frame clones here, not all; method: immunoSEQ multiplex PCR. The repertoire holds 400,000 to 450,000 clones, with about 91% as singletons. The sample comprised peripheral blood. Every receptor here comes from a woman in her fifties or sixties with COVID-19, enrolled during active disease.

A remark on this clone: Other DNA sequences in the same sample also yield this CDR3. The V gene is TRBV12-3 or TRBV12-4, the J gene TRBJ2-3; D gene unclear. The V and J ends lost 6 bases and 2 bases respectively, with 3 bases between them. The CDR3 runs to 11 residues. DNA of the CDR3: TGTGCCAGCAGCCACACAGATACGCAGTATTTT. Protein product: CASSHTDTQYF.

The chain combines TRBV5-5 with TRBJ1-4; D not resolved. The CDR3 extends over 15 amino acids. Trimming took off 1 base at V and 6 bases at J, with 13 bases between the two ends. Germline V CDR1 and CDR2: SGHKS, YYEKEE (reference sequence). As DNA, the CDR3 is TGTGCCAGCAGCTTGATGTCGGGGTTACATGAAAAACTGTTTTTT. Protein product: CASSLMSGLHEKLFF.

This chain connects TRBV6-5 to TRBJ1-1; no clear D. The V and J ends lost 1 base and 6 bases respectively, with 15 bases between them. Germline CDR1 reads MNHEY; CDR2 reads SVGAGI. The CDR3 totals 15 residues. This CDR3 is CASSYYRGLEAEAFF. The CDR3 nucleotides read TGTGCCAGCAGTTACTACCGGGGTTTAGAAGCTGAAGCTTTCTTT.

The chain employs TRBV6-5 and TRBJ1-2; D not resolved. CDR1 is MNHEY and CDR2 is SVGAGI in the germline V gene. V lost 5 bases to trimming and J lost 4 bases, with 14 bases between them. The CDR3 is 14 amino acids. The CDR3 protein is CASSPQRGFYGYTF. The CDR3 DNA follows: TGTGCCAGCAGTCCCCAACGCGGATTCTATGGCTACACCTTC.

J is TRBJ2-1 and V is TRBV28, with a weak D call TRBD2 (6 bases). This CDR3 spans 15 amino acids. CDR1 and CDR2 (germline): MDHEN, SYDVKM. Trimming removed 2 bases from V and 12 bases from J, with 20 bases in between. The CDR3 sequence: CASSLGGDHRKGQFF. The CDR3 DNA follows: TGTGCCAGCAGTTTAGGCGGGGACCATCGGAAGGGGCAGTTCTTC.

V is TRBV5-1 and J is TRBJ1-4; D perhaps matches TRBD1 (5 bases). The CDR3 loop spans 15 amino acids. Germline CDR1 is SGHRS and CDR2 is YFSETQ. V dropped 5 bases and J dropped 4 bases, with 15 bases sitting between them. CDR3 nucleotides: TGCGCCAGCAGTGACCCGGGGGATATTAATGAAAAACTGTTTTTT. It specifies CASSDPGDINEKLFF.

The J gene is TRBJ2-5, the V gene TRBV11-1; no clear D. The V and J ends lost 1 base and 5 bases respectively, with 14 bases between them. The CDR3 loop spans 15 amino acids. CDR1 is SGHAT and CDR2 is FQDESV in the germline V gene (reference sequence). CDR3 loop: CASSLGPPAQETQYF. The CDR3, as DNA: TGTGCCAGCAGCTTAGGCCCTCCCGCACAGGAGACCCAGTACTTC.

V and J are TRBV9 and TRBJ1-6; D uncertain. Trimming removed 0 bases at V and 8 bases at J, with 12 bases between. Germline assignment: CDR1 SGDLS and CDR2 YYNGEE. The CDR3 has 15 amino acids. CDR3 sequence (DNA): TGTGCCAGCAGCGTAGACGGGGTTCAAGATTCACCCCTCCACTTT. Protein: CASSVDGVQDSPLHF.